The clone carrying this T cell receptor beta chain has more than one count but fewer than ten. The data originate from a study of T cells after yellow fever vaccination. Germline values: CDR1 SQVTM, CDR2 ANQGSEA. Losses at the gene ends were 4 bases for V and 4 bases for J; bases not matched to a gene: 6. The CDR3 spans 13 residues. From the 5' RACE reads, TCRdb called clonotypes with MiXCR, one entry per CDR3 protein. Here the sample spans about 74,000 distinct CDR3 sequences, approximately 6.9% being singletons. This receptor was obtained from a man aged 18 to 29 who received the YFV17D yellow fever vaccine. V and J are TRBV29-1 and TRBJ2-5; 7 bases match TRBD1. The sequencing here drew on CD8+ T cells sorted from PBMCs, taken 5 days after the first yellow fever vaccination. The CDR3 coding sequence is TGCAGCGTTGCGACAGGGTCCCTAGAGACCCAGTACTTC. It codes for CSVATGSLETQYF. Full variable domain (rest looked up from reference TRBV29-1 and TRBJ2-5): SAVISQKPSRDICQRGTSLTIQCQVDSQVTMMFWYRQQPGQSLTLIATANQGSEATYESGFVIDKFPISRPNLTFSTLTVSNMSPEDSSIYLCSVATGSLETQYFGPGTRLLVL.